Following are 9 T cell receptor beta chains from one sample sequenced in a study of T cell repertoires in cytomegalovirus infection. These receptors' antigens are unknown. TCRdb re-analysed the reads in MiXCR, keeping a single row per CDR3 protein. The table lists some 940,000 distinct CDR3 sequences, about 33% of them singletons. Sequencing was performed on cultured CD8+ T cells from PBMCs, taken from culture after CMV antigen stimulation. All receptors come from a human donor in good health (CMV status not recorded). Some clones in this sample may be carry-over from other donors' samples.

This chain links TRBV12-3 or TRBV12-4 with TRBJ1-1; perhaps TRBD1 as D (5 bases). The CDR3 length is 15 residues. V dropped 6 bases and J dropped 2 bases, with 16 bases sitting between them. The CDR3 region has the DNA TGTGCCAGCAGATCCACGCCTCAGGGTAACACTGAAGCTTTCTTT. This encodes CASRSTPQGNTEAFF.

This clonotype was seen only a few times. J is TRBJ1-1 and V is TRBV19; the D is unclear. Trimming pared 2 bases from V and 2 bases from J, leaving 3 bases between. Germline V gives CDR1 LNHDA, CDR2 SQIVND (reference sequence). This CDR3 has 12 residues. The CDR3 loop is CASSIFNTEAFF. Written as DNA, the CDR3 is TGTGCCAGTAGTATATTCAACACTGAAGCTTTCTTT.

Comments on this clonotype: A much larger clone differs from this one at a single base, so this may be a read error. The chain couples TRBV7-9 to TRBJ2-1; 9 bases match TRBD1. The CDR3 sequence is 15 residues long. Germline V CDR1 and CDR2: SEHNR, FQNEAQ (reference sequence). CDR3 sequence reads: CVSSKTGTGSHEQFF. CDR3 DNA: TGTGTCAGCAGCAAGACCGGGACAGGGTCTCATGAGCAGTTCTTC.

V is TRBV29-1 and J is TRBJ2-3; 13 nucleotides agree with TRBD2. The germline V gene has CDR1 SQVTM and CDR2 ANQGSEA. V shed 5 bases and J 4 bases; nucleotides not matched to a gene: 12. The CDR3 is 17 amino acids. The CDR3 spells CSVSGTSGASPPDTQYF. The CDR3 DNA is TGCAGCGTTTCTGGGACTAGCGGGGCATCCCCCCCAGATACGCAGTATTTT.

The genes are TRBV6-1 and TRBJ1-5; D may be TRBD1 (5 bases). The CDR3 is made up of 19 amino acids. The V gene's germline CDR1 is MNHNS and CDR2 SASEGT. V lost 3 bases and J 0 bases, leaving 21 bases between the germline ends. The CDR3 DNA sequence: TGTGCCAGCAGTGATGGCGATTTAATGACAGCCTATAGCAATCAGCCCCAGCATTTT. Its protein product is CASSDGDLMTAYSNQPQHF.

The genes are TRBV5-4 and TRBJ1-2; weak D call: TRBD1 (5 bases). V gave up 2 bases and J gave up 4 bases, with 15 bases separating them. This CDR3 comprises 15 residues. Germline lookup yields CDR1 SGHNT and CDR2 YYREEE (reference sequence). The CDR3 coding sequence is TGTGCCAGCAGCTTACCCGGGACGATGCTCTATGGCTACACCTTC. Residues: CASSLPGTMLYGYTF.

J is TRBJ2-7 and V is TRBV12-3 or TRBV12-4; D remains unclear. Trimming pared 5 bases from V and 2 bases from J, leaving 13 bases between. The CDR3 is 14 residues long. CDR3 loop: CASSPPGPTYEQYF. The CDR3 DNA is TGTGCCAGCAGTCCCCCCGGCCCCACCTACGAGCAGTACTTC.

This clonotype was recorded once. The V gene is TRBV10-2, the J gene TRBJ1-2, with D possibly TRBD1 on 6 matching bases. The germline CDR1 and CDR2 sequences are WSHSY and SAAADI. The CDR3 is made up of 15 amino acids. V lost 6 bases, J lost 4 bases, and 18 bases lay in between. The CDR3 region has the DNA TGCGCCAGCAGCATTGACAGGACGGGGGGCTATGGCTACACCTTC. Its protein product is CASSIDRTGGYGYTF.

CDR3 coding DNA: TGTGCCAGCAGTGCTACAGGGACGGATGAGCAGTTCTTC. Its protein product is CASSATGTDEQFF. This sequence joins TRBV12-3 or TRBV12-4 and TRBJ2-1; a possible D gene is TRBD1 (6 bases). Between the trimmed V and J ends, which lost 5 bases and 8 bases, there was a span of 13 bases. The CDR3 runs to 13 residues.